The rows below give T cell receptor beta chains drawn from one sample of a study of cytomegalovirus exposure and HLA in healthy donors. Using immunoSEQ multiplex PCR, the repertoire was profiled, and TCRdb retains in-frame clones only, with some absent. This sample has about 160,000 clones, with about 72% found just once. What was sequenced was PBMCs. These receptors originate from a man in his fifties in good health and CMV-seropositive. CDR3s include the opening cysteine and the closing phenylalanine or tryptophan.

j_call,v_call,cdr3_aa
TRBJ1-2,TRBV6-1,CASSFTGGHGYTF
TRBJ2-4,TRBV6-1,CASRQGPAKNIQYF
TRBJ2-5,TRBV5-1,CASSSFQETQYF
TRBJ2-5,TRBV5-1,CASSLGASAETQYF
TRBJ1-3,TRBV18,CASSPTEGQGSTIYF
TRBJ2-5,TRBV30,CAWSTSWGGRETQYF
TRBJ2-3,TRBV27,CASSSIPSGGGRTDTQYF
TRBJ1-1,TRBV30,CAWVGQGVIDTEAFF
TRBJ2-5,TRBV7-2,CASSKDRGRETQYF
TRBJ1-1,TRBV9,CASSPGQGARTEAFF
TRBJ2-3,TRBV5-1,CASSVNLGPDTQYF
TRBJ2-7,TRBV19,CASSTPWGPLNF
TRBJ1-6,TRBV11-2,CASSSSGLGSPLHF
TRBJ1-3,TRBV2,CASSGGRGQSGNTIYF
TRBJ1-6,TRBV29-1,CSVRDRGRSNSPLHF
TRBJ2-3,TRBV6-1,CASSESLAGGPDTQYF
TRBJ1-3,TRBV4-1,CASSQETAGNTIYF
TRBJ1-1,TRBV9,CASSMGDRGRSFF
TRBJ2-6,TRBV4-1,CASSQSSQGTGANVLTF
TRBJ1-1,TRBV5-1,CASRKGQMNTEAFF
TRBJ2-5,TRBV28,CASSLGGGYQETQYF
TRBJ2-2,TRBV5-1,CASSPDRETGELFF
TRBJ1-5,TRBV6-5,CASSYSGQVGQPQHF
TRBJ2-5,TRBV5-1,CASSLTPGVWYF
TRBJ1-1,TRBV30,CAWTAKVAGGRANTEAFF
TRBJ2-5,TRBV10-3,CATTPGTASQETQYF
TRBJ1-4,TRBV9,CASSVSGTEGEKLFF
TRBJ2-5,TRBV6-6,CASSPASGGFQETQYF
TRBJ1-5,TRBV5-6,CASSSGGYQQPQHF
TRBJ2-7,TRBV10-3,CAISGGLAGGSSYEQYF
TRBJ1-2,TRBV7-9,CASSLGGQLNYGYTF
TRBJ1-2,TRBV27,CASSSGGLYGYTF
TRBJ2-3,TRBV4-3,CASSQETRDEGDTQYF
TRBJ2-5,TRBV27,CASSLQGARQETQYF
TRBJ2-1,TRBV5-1,CASSLTGNSYNEQFF
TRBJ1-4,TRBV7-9,CASSSDRGRGEKLFF
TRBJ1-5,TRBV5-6,CASSFKDRLHQPQHF
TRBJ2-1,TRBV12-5,CASGGGGRTYNEQFF
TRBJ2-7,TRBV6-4,CASSRTSGGPIYEQYF
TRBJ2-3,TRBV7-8,CASSQHSGGRSTDTQYF
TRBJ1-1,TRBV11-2,CASSSTGFTEAFF
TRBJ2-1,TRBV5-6,CASSLAVRTSENEQFF
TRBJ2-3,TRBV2,CASSGTGSHTDTQYF
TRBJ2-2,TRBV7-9,CASSLLQGNTGELFF
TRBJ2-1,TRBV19,CATLDRVSNEQFF
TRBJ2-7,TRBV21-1,CASSKPRWNGGGTYEQYF
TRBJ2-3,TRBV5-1,CASSAMGQGFTDTQYF
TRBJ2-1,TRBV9,CASSVTTGFEQFF
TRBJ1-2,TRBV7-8,CASSQFTGNSDYGYTF
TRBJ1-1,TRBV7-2,CASSVDRGREAFF
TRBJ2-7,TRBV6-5,CASSPDLRREQYF
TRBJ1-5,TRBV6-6,CASSYSPGGTQPQHF
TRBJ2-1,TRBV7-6,CASSLNSGGLAGSEQFF
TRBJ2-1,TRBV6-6,CAAGRSGGDGEQFF
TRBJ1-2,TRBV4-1,CASSQAGRTNYGYTF